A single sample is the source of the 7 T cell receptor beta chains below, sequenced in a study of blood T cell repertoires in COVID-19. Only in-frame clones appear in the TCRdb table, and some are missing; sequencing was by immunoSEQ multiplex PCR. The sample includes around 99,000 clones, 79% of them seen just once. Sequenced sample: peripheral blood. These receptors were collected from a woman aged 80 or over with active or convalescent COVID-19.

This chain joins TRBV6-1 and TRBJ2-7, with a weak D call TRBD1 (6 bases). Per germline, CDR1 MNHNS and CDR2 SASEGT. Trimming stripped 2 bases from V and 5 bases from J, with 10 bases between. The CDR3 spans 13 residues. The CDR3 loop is CASSENRDHEQYF. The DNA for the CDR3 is TGTGCCAGCAGTGAAAACAGGGACCACGAGCAGTACTTC.

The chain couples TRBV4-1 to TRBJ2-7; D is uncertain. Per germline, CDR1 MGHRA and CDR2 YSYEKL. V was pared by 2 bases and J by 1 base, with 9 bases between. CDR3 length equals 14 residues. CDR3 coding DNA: TGCGCCAGCAGCCAACTCCCTACTTCCTACGAGCAGTACTTC. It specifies CASSQLPTSYEQYF.

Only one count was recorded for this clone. Written as DNA, the CDR3 is TGTGCCAGCAGCTTAGACTTGAGCTCCTACAATGAGCAGTTCTTC. Encoded protein: CASSLDLSSYNEQFF. The chain has TRBV11-2 and TRBJ2-1; no clear D. Germline loops: CDR1 SGHAT, CDR2 FQNNGV. The length of the CDR3 is 15 residues. Trimming shortened V by 0 bases and J by 0 bases, and 6 bases separated the two germline ends. The full variable domain, completed using reference TRBV11-2 and TRBJ2-1, is EAGVAQSPRYKIIEKRQSVAFWCNPISGHATLYWYQQILGQGPKLLIQFQNNGVVDDSQLPKDRFSAERLKGVDSTLKIQPAKLEDSAVYLCASSLDLSSYNEQFFGPGTRLTVL.

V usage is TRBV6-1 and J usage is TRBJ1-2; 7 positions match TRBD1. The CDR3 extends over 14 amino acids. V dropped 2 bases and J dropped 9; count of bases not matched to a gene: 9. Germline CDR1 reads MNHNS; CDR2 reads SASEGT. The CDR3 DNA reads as TGTGCCAGCAGTGAAAGGGGGCAGGGAGGTCGCTACACCTTC. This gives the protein CASSERGQGGRYTF.

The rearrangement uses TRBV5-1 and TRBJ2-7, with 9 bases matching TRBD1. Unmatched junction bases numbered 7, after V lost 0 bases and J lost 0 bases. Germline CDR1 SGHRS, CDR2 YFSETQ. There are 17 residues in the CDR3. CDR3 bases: TGCGCCAGCAGCTTGGGGGCCGGGACAGGGATCTCCTACGAGCAGTACTTC. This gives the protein CASSLGAGTGISYEQYF.

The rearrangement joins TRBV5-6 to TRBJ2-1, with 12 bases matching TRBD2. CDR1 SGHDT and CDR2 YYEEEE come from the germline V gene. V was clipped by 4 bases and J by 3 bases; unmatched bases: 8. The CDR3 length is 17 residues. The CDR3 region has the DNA TGTGCCAGCAGCCCTAGACTAGCGGGAGAAAACTACAATGAGCAGTTCTTC. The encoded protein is CASSPRLAGENYNEQFF. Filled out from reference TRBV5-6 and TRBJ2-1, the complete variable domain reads DAGVTQSPTHLIKTRGQQVTLRCSPKSGHDTVSWYQQALGQGPQFIFQYYEEEERQRGNFPDRFSGHQFPNYSSELNVNALLLGDSALYLCASSPRLAGENYNEQFFGPGTRLTVL.

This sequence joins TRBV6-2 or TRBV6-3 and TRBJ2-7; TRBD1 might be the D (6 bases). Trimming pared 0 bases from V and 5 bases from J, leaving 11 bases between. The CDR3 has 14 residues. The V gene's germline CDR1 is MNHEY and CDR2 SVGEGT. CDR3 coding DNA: TGTGCCAGCAGTTACTCCTTACAGGGCCACGAGCAGTACTTC. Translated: CASSYSLQGHEQYF.